There are a few counts of the clone carrying this T cell receptor beta chain. Its target is unknown. This sample is part of a study of beta chain features in type 1 diabetes. Via CD45RO/CCR7/CD25/CD127/CD95/CD27, cells of the CD4+ naive, central memory, regulatory and stem cell-like memory subsets were sorted. Once sorted, every population was more than 98% pure. The V and J ends lost 0 bases and 3 bases, in that order; junction bases with no gene match: 1. This CDR3 has 15 amino acids. Germline loops: CDR1 SGDLS, CDR2 YYNGEE. Study outcomes and limitations: Fewer junction insertions and more nucleotide deletions appeared in type 1 diabetes patients. Shorter TCRB CDR3s, moderately but significantly so, were found in Type 1 diabetes patients in all four CD4+ subsets.

Sequencing targeted expressed TCRB transcripts, as all isolated RNA had been reverse transcribed. Deep immunoSEQ sequencing covered naive, central memory and regulatory T cell samples. Data came from immunoSEQ multiplex PCR; TCRdb stores just in-frame clones and leaves some out. The sample yields about 170,000 clones, almost 8% seen once. Specimen: central memory CD4+ T cells from blood. V and J are TRBV9 and TRBJ2-3, with 10 positions matching TRBD2. The source of this sequence is a man between 18 and 29 years old with type 1 diabetes. CDR3 nucleotide sequence: TGTGCCAGCAGCGTAGCAGCGGGGGGGACAGATACGCAGTATTTT. Encoded protein: CASSVAAGGTDTQYF.